One TCR beta chain is described in this entry. The CDR3 contains 15 residues. Trimming removed 6 bases from V and 7 bases from J, with 21 bases in between. From germline, CDR1 is MRHNA and CDR2 SNTAGT. The sample comes from a study of OX40 agonist ivuxolimab in advanced cancers. On the study more broadly: Partial responses, seen in three patients, involved one hepatocellular carcinoma and two cutaneous melanomas.

Clones were sequenced by immunoSEQ multiplex PCR, and TCRdb holds only the in-frame ones, with some missing. This sample yields roughly 71,000 clones, of which about 88% are seen a single time; under 1.1% belongs to the top ten. This chain joins TRBV6-4 and TRBJ1-2; D unresolved. The receptor's source is an adult with an advanced solid tumor such as melanoma, head and neck, liver or kidney cancer. The sequencing used CD4+ or CD8+ T cells sorted from blood, collected in a trial of the OX40 agonist ivuxolimab. CDR3 region: CASREIIQSNGGYTF. In nucleotides, the CDR3 is TGTGCCAGCAGGGAGATTATACAGTCTAATGGTGGCTACACCTTC.